This paragraph covers one T cell receptor (beta chain) sequence. The CDR3 is 13 amino acids. Germline CDR1 is SGHTA and CDR2 is FQGNSA. Identification of naive CD8+ T cells rested on CD45RO-CCR7+CD27+CD95- status. The source of the sample is a study of CXCR3-negative and CXCR3-positive naive CD8 T cells. The libraries of TRB cDNA were constructed through 5' RACE using UMI labels. TCRdb re-called the 5' RACE reads and gives one entry per CDR3 protein, without DNA. This sample's table reports about 62,000 distinct CDR3 sequences. This TCR derives from a human donor in good health. Some clones in this sample may be carry-over from other donors' samples. The specimen sequenced was naive CXCR3- CD8+ T cells from blood. Subset defined: CD45RO-CCR7+CD27+CD95- naive CD8+ T cells lacking CXCR3 (TNR3-). The V call is TRBV7-2, the J call TRBJ2-7. CDR3 sequence reads: CASSPSASHEQYF.